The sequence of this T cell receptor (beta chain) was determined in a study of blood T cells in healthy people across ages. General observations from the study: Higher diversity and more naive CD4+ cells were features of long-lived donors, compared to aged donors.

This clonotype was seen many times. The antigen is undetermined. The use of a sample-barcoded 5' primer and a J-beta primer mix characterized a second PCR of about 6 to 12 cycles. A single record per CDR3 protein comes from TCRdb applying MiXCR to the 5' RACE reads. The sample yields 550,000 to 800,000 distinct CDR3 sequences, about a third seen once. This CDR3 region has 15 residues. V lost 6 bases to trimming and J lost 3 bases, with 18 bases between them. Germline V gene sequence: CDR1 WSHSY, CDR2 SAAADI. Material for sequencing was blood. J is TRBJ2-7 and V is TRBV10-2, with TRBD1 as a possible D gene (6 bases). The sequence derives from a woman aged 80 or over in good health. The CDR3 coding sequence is TGCGCCAGCAGCGAGACAGCGACAGGACACTACGAGCAGTACTTC. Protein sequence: CASSETATGHYEQYF.